The rows below give T cell receptor beta chains drawn from one sample of a study of CD8 T cells in ankylosing spondylitis. One entry per CDR3 protein results from TCRdb running MiXCR on the 5' RACE reads. The sample lists roughly 150,000 distinct CDR3 sequences; 30% to 40% were seen once. Sequencing was performed on synovial fluid, either unsorted or a sorted T cell fraction (not recorded which). The origin of the receptors is a male donor with ankylosing spondylitis. Each CDR3 is given with its conserved first and last residue. D genes are given only for firm matches. Only part of the rows carry a size: once, few, many, or a class if the clone is expanded.

J	D	V	size	CDR3	DNA
TRBJ1-1	TRBD1	TRBV29-1	few	CSAQRDRNTEAFF	TGCAGCGCCCAGCGGGACAGGAACACTGAAGCTTTCTTT
TRBJ1-5	TRBD1	TRBV6-2/TRBV6-3	few	CATAGQGMNQPQHF	TGTGCCACCGCGGGACAGGGGATGAATCAGCCCCAGCATTTT
TRBJ1-1	TRBD1	TRBV10-3	many	CATLRAGGRNTEAFF	TGTGCCACCCTACGGGCAGGGGGAAGAAACACTGAAGCTTTCTTT
TRBJ2-6	-	TRBV20-1	few	CSASPRSSGANVLTF	TGCAGTGCTAGCCCTAGATCCTCTGGGGCCAACGTCCTGACTTTC
TRBJ1-5	-	TRBV10-3	-	CAIRGALGNQPQHF	TGTGCCATCAGGGGGGCTCTGGGCAATCAGCCCCAGCATTTT
TRBJ1-3	-	TRBV12-3/TRBV12-4	many	CASSLGLLGNTIYF	TGTGCCAGCAGTTTAGGGCTGCTCGGAAACACCATATATTTT
TRBJ1-6	-	TRBV28	few	CASSLNLGHNNSPLHF	TGTGCCAGCAGTTTAAATCTTGGACACAATAATTCACCCCTCCACTTT
TRBJ2-2	-	TRBV6-2/TRBV6-3	many	CASSYSATSNTGELFF	TGTGCCAGCAGTTACTCGGCGACCTCGAACACCGGGGAGCTGTTTTTT
TRBJ2-5	TRBD2	TRBV4-3	-	CASSQDTSGMREETQYF	TGCGCCAGCAGCCAAGATACTAGCGGGATGCGAGAAGAGACCCAGTACTTC
TRBJ2-1	-	TRBV7-9	-	CASSLGDEQFF	TGTGCCAGCAGCTTAGGGGATGAGCAGTTCTTC
TRBJ2-2	-	TRBV6-5	-	CASSLTPGPTATGELFF	TGTGCCAGCAGTTTGACGCCGGGACCAACAGCCACCGGGGAGCTGTTTTTT
TRBJ1-2	TRBD1	TRBV28	once	CASKQGSYGYTF	TGTGCCAGCAAACAGGGGAGCTATGGCTACACCTTC
TRBJ1-1	-	TRBV20-1	-	CSAPGRANTEAFF	TGCAGTGCTCCGGGCAGGGCAAACACTGAAGCTTTCTTT
TRBJ2-1	TRBD2	TRBV28	-	CASSPLRSGRGSLSSNEQFF	TGTGCCAGCAGCCCGCTCCGTAGCGGGAGGGGTTCCTTGAGTAGCAATGAGCAGTTCTTC
TRBJ2-5	TRBD2	TRBV27	many	CASSLTRASGVQETQYF	TGTGCCAGCAGTTTAACGAGGGCTAGCGGGGTCCAAGAGACCCAGTACTTC
TRBJ1-2	-	TRBV7-2	-	CASSVRGLAGPYTF	TGTGCCAGCAGCGTTCGGGGATTAGCGGGGCCCTACACCTTC
TRBJ2-1	TRBD1	TRBV5-1	many	CASSYRGDNEQFF	TGCGCCAGCAGCTACAGGGGGGACAATGAGCAGTTCTTC
TRBJ2-1	TRBD1	TRBV12-3/TRBV12-4	-	CASSSTGGYWNNEQFF	TGTGCCAGCAGTTCGACAGGGGGGTACTGGAACAATGAGCAGTTCTTC
TRBJ2-7	-	TRBV12-3/TRBV12-4	many	CASSFSHISYEQYF	TGTGCCAGCAGTTTTTCCCACATATCCTACGAGCAGTACTTC
TRBJ2-3	-	TRBV6-2/TRBV6-3	-	CASIKRTKSDTDTQYF	TGTGCCAGCATCAAACGGACTAAAAGCGACACAGATACGCAGTATTTT
TRBJ1-1	TRBD1	TRBV25-1	many	CASSVGTDTEAFF	TGTGCCAGCAGTGTCGGGACAGACACTGAAGCTTTCTTT
TRBJ2-7	-	TRBV20-1	-	CSARGQSYEQYF	TGCAGTGCTAGAGGGCAGAGCTACGAGCAGTACTTC
TRBJ2-1	-	TRBV29-1	-	CSVTYPQGGGSSYNEQFF	TGCAGCGTAACCTATCCCCAGGGCGGTGGTAGCTCCTACAATGAGCAGTTCTTC
TRBJ2-5	TRBD2	TRBV11-2	-	CASTGLAGPQETQYF	TGTGCCAGCACCGGACTAGCGGGGCCCCAAGAGACCCAGTACTTC
TRBJ1-1	-	TRBV25-1	many	CASRNGPEAFF	TGTGCCAGCAGGAACGGTCCTGAAGCTTTCTTT
TRBJ2-1	-	TRBV9	many	CASSGQARGSYNEQFF	TGTGCCAGCAGCGGCCAGGCCCGGGGGTCCTACAATGAGCAGTTCTTC
TRBJ2-2	-	TRBV12-3/TRBV12-4	many	CASSPTENTGELFF	TGTGCCAGCAGTCCGACAGAGAACACCGGGGAGCTGTTTTTT
TRBJ2-1	TRBD2	TRBV3-1	many	CASSQAIGLAGVEQFF	TGTGCCAGCAGCCAAGCTATCGGACTAGCGGGAGTTGAGCAGTTCTTC
TRBJ1-5	-	TRBV28	-	CASSLGLGSNQPQHF	TGTGCCAGCAGTTTAGGCCTAGGGAGCAATCAGCCCCAGCATTTT
TRBJ2-7	TRBD2	TRBV20-1	-	CSATVSGRAYEQYF	TGCAGTGCTACGGTTAGCGGGAGGGCCTACGAGCAGTACTTC
TRBJ1-6	-	TRBV10-3	-	CAISESLDSPLHF	TGTGCCATCAGTGAGTCCTTGGATTCACCCCTCCACTTT
TRBJ2-3	-	TRBV20-1	-	CSAAIEERDTQYF	TGCAGTGCGGCTATCGAGGAGCGGGATACGCAGTATTTT
TRBJ1-6	-	TRBV20-1	few	CSASIGTPNSPLHF	TGCAGTGCTAGTATCGGGACACCTAATTCACCCCTCCACTTT
TRBJ2-5	-	TRBV7-9	many	CASSFGRRETQYF	TGTGCCAGCAGCTTCGGGCGCAGGGAGACCCAGTACTTC
TRBJ2-5	TRBD2	TRBV5-1	many	CASSRIGGSGAETQYF	TGCGCCAGCAGCCGGATAGGCGGCAGCGGGGCCGAGACCCAGTACTTC
TRBJ1-1	-	TRBV7-2	-	CASEGYTEAFF	TGTGCCAGCGAGGGGTACACTGAAGCTTTCTTT
TRBJ2-2	TRBD1	TRBV11-2	-	CATPKGDRVTGELFF	TGTGCCACCCCCAAGGGGGACAGAGTCACCGGGGAGCTGTTTTTT